These 10 T cell receptor beta chains were sequenced from one sample in a study of spatial heterogeneity in lung cancer. Documented time point: sample taken at primary tumor resection. Frozen PBMC, nontumor lung or tumor provided whole RNA, which was sequenced unsorted. TCRdb reprocessed the 5' RACE reads via MiXCR and lists one record per CDR3 protein. This sample has tens of thousands of distinct CDR3 sequences, with 12% found just once. Sequences were derived from PBMCs, sampled at surgery. These receptors all come from a male donor with early-stage non-small cell lung cancer.

This clonotype has ten or more counts. This sequence joins TRBV7-9 and TRBJ1-5; D call uncertain. Trimming took off 11 bases at V and 8 bases at J, with 16 bases between the two ends. Germline V gives CDR1 SEHNR, CDR2 FQNEAQ (reference sequence). The CDR3 totals 12 residues. As DNA, the CDR3 is TGTGCCCTCGGGATAGAATGGAAGCCCCAGCATTTT. This codes for CALGIEWKPQHF.

The rearrangement joins TRBV6-5 to TRBJ2-5; 9 positions match TRBD1. CDR3 length equals 15 residues. Germline V lookup: CDR1 MNHEY, CDR2 SVGAGI. Trimming at V came to 6 bases and at J to 3 bases, leaving 8 bases not matched to a gene. CDR3 coding DNA: TGTGCCAGCAGACGGGGACAGGGAGGGAAAGAGACCCAGTACTTC. Protein sequence: CASRRGQGGKETQYF.

This clonotype was seen many times. The chain carries TRBV5-1 and TRBJ2-7; 9 bases line up with TRBD1. This CDR3 is 16 amino acids long. CDR1 SGHRS and CDR2 YFSETQ come from the germline V gene. Trimming removed 6 bases from V and 0 bases from J; junction bases left unmatched: 10. The CDR3 reads CASIFGQGSSSYEQYF. CDR3 in DNA: TGCGCCAGCATATTCGGACAGGGGTCAAGCTCCTACGAGCAGTACTTC.

The chain is built from TRBV6-2 or TRBV6-3 and TRBJ1-5, with a tentative D call TRBD1 (6 bases). V was cut by 7 bases and J by 0 bases, with 16 bases left in between. The CDR3 length is 16 residues. Germline V gives CDR1 MNHEY, CDR2 SVGEGT. The CDR3 DNA sequence: TGTGCCAGCACTCCCCTGGGGGCGACTAGCAATCAGCCCCAGCATTTT. Residues: CASTPLGATSNQPQHF.

The chain combines TRBV10-3 with TRBJ2-3; 9 positions agree with TRBD2. CDR1 and CDR2 (germline): ENHRY, SYGVKD. CDR3 length: 16 residues. V lost 0 bases and J lost 7; bases outside the gene matches: 8. The CDR3 DNA is TGTGCCATCAGTGAGTCTGGGACTAGCTGGAGGAATACGCAGTATTTT. Its translation: CAISESGTSWRNTQYF.

This clonotype was seen only a few times. The rearrangement uses TRBV4-2 and TRBJ1-5, with D tentatively TRBD1 (5 bases). The CDR3 runs 16 residues. V dropped 0 bases and J dropped 6 bases, with 15 bases sitting between them. Germline assignment: CDR1 LGHNA and CDR2 YNFKEQ. The CDR3 reads CASSQDTGGVGQPQHF. DNA of the CDR3: TGTGCCAGCAGCCAAGATACGGGGGGGGTCGGTCAGCCCCAGCATTTT.

This clonotype was seen ten or more times. This rearrangement joins TRBV5-1 to TRBJ1-1; D possibly corresponds to TRBD1 (6 bases). This CDR3 region has 15 residues. V shed 3 bases and J shed 10 bases, with 22 bases lying between them. Germline CDR1 SGHRS, CDR2 YFSETQ. The CDR3 DNA reads as TGCGCCAGCAGCTCGGGCTCCAGGGGTTTTTGGTCAGCTTTCTTT. It yields the protein CASSSGSRGFWSAFF.

This clonotype was observed a few times. This chain links TRBV19 with TRBJ2-6, with 9 bases that match TRBD1. This CDR3 contains 18 residues. With V trimmed by 5 bases and J by 0 bases, 8 bases remained unmatched. Germline CDR1 is LNHDA and CDR2 is SQIVND (reference sequence). The CDR3 DNA reads TGTGCCAGTAGTGGATTTGGGACAGGGATCTCTGGGGCCAACGTCCTGACTTTC. Amino acids: CASSGFGTGISGANVLTF.

This clonotype occurred a few times. The rearrangement uses TRBV10-3 and TRBJ1-2; 10 bases agree with TRBD1. V trimming: 6 bases; J trimming: 8 bases; junction bases outside the gene matches: 9. CDR1 and CDR2 (germline): ENHRY, SYGVKD. The CDR3 extends over 14 amino acids. The CDR3 nucleotides read TGTGCCATCAGCTCAACCGGGACAGGGGAGGGCTACACCTTC. This gives the protein CAISSTGTGEGYTF.

The gene calls are TRBV18 and TRBJ2-1; 9 bases align to TRBD2. This CDR3 spans 15 amino acids. V lost 1 base and J lost 6; bases outside the gene matches: 4. Germline CDR1 and CDR2: KGHSH and LQKENI. In DNA, the CDR3 is TGTGCCAGCTCACCACTGGCTAGCGGGGCCAATGAGCAGTTCTTC. It is translated as CASSPLASGANEQFF.